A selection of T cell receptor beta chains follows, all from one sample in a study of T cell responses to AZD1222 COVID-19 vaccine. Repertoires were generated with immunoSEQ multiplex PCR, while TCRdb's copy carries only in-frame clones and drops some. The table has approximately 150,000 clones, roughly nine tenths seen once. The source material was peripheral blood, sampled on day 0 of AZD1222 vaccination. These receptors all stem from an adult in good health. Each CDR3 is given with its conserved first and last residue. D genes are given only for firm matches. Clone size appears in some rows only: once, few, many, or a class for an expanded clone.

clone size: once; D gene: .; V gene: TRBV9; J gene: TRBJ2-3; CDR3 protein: CASSVGGGDTDTQYF; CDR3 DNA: TGTGCCAGCAGCGTAGGGGGCGGGGACACAGATACGCAGTATTTT
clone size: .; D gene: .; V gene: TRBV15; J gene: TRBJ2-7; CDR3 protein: CATSRDLSSGTYEQYF; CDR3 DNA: TGTGCCACCAGCAGAGATCTGTCGTCGGGGACCTACGAGCAGTACTTC
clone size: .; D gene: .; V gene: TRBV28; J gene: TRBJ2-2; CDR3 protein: CASSLNRIIINRVDTGELFF; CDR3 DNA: TGTGCCAGCAGTTTAAACCGTATTATAATTAACAGGGTCGACACCGGGGAGCTGTTTTTT
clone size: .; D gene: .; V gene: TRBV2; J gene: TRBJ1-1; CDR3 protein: CASTPWRSNTEAFF; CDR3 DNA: TGTGCCAGCACTCCGTGGCGCTCGAACACTGAAGCTTTCTTT
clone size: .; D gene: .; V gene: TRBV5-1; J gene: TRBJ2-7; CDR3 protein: CASSLGGGPSREQYF; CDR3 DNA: TGCGCCAGCAGCTTGGGAGGCGGTCCCTCGCGCGAGCAGTACTTC
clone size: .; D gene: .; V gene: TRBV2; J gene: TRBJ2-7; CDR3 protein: CASSGGLTYEQYF; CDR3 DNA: TGTGCCAGCAGTGGGGGACTGACCTACGAGCAGTACTTC
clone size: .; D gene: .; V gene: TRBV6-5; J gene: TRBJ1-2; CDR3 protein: CASSYEGRGYTF; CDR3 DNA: TGTGCCAGCAGTTACGAGGGAAGGGGCTACACCTTC
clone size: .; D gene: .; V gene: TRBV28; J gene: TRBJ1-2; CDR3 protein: CASTLGTDHGYTF; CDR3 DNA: TGTGCCAGCACCCTGGGGACGGATCATGGCTACACCTTC
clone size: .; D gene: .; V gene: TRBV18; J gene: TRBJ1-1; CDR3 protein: CASSPRVKGNTEAFF; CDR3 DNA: TGTGCCAGCTCACCGCGGGTTAAGGGGAACACTGAAGCTTTCTTT
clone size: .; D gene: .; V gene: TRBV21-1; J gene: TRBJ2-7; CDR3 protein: CASSSRDPGTGTYEQYF; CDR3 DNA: TGTGCCAGCAGCTCCCGAGATCCCGGGACAGGAACCTACGAGCAGTACTTC
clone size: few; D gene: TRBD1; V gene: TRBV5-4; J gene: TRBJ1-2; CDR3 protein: CASSLGQGNYGYTF; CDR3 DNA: TGTGCCAGCAGCTTGGGACAGGGGAACTATGGCTACACCTTC
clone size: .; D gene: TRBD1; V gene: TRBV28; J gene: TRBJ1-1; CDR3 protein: CASSLGTGRKNTEAFF; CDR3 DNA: TGTGCCAGCAGTTTGGGGACAGGGAGGAAGAACACTGAAGCTTTCTTT
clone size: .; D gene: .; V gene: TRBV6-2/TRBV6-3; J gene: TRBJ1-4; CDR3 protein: CASSLEGLNEKLFF; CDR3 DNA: TGTGCCAGCAGTCTTGAAGGTTTAAATGAAAAACTGTTTTTT
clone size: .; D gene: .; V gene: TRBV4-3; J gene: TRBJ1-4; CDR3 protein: CASSQDPRGATNEKLFF; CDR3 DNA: TGCGCCAGCAGCCAAGACCCTCGGGGAGCAACTAATGAAAAACTGTTTTTT
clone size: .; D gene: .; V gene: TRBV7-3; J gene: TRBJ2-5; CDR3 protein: CASSPSGPLETQYF; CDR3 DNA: TGTGCCAGCAGCCCGTCAGGTCCCCTAGAGACCCAGTACTTC
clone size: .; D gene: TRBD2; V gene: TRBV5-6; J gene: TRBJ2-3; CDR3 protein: CASSGTSGRFLSTDTQYF; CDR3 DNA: TGTGCCAGCAGCGGAACTAGCGGGAGATTTCTCAGCACAGATACGCAGTATTTT
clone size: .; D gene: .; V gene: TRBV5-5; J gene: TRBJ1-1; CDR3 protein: CASRVSPPTEAFF; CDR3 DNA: TGTGCCAGCAGAGTCTCCCCGCCCACTGAAGCTTTCTTT
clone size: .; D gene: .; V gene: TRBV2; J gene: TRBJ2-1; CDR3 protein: CASSETGLAQQFF; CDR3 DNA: TGTGCCAGCAGTGAAACCGGGCTAGCCCAGCAGTTCTTC
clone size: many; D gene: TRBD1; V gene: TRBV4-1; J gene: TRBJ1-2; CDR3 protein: CASSHRDRWGRGYTF; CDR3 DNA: TGCGCCAGCAGCCACCGGGACAGGTGGGGACGCGGCTACACCTTC
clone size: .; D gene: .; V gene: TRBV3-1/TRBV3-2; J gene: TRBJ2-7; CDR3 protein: CASSHKRSSYEQYF; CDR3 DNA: TGTGCCAGCAGCCATAAACGATCATCCTACGAGCAGTACTTC
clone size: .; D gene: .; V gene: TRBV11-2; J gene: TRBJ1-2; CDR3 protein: CASSFFRGQQGSGYTF; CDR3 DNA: TGTGCCAGCAGCTTCTTCCGCGGGCAACAGGGATCTGGCTACACCTTC
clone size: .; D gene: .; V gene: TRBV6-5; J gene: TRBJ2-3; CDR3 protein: CASSPSLLDTQYF; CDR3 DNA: TGTGCCAGCAGTCCCTCTCTCTTGGATACGCAGTATTTT
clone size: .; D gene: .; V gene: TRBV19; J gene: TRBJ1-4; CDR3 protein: CASSRGTAGAEKLFF; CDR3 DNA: TGTGCCAGTAGTAGGGGAACCGCCGGGGCTGAAAAACTGTTTTTT
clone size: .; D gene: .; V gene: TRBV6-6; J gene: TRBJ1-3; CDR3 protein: CASSSHSSGNTIYF; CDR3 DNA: TGTGCCAGCAGTTCACACTCCTCTGGAAACACCATATATTTT
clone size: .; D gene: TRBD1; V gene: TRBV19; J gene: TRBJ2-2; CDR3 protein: CASSIRARGSTGELFF; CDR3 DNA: TGTGCCAGTAGTATACGTGCCAGGGGGTCCACCGGGGAGCTGTTTTTT
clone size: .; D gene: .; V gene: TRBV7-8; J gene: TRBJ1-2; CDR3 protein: CASRPPGTGYTF; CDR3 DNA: TGTGCCAGCAGACCCCCCGGGACCGGCTACACCTTC
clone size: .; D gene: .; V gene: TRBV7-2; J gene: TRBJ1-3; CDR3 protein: CASSFERANTIYF; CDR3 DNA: TGTGCCAGCAGCTTTGAAAGGGCGAACACCATATATTTT
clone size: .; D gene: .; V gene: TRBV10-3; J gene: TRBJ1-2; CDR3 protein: CAITPQRYPPDNYGYTF; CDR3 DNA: TGTGCCATCACTCCCCAAAGATATCCTCCAGATAACTATGGCTACACCTTC
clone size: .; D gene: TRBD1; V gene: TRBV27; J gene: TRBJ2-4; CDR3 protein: CASSMTGVAKNIQYF; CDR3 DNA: TGTGCCAGCAGTATGACAGGGGTGGCCAAAAACATTCAGTACTTC
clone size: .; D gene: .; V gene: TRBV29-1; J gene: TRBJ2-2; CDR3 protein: CSVEKGPGGELFF; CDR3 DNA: TGCAGCGTTGAAAAGGGTCCGGGCGGGGAGCTGTTTTTT
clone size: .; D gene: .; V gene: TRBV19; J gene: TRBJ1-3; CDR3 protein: CASSMTRTRGNTIYF; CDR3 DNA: TGTGCCAGTAGTATGACCCGGACACGCGGAAACACCATATATTTT
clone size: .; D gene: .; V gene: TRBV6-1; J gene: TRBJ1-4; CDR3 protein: CASSEHPGWDEKLFF; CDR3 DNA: TGTGCCAGCAGTGAACACCCGGGGTGGGATGAAAAACTGTTTTTT
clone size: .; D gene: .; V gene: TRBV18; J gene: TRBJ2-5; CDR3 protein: CASSLSRGPGERTQYF; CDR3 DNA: TGTGCCAGCTCACTCTCCCGGGGGCCCGGGGAAAGGACCCAGTACTTC
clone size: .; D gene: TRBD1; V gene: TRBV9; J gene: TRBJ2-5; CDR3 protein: CASSKRTGGIFQETQYF; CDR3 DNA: TGTGCCAGCAGCAAACGGACAGGGGGAATTTTCCAAGAGACCCAGTACTTC
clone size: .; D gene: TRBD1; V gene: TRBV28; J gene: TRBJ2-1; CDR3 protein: CASTPTGTMKQFF; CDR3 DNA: TGTGCCAGCACCCCGACAGGGACCATGAAGCAGTTCTTC
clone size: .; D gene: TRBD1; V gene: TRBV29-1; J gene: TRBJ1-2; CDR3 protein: CSVDKTGDGYTF; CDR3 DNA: TGCAGCGTTGACAAGACAGGGGATGGCTACACCTTC
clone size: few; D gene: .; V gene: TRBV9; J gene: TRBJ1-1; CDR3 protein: CASSPGQSIEAFF; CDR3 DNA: TGTGCCAGCAGCCCCGGACAGTCAATTGAAGCTTTCTTT
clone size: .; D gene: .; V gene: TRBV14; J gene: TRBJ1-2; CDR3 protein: CASSSHGNRDYGYTF; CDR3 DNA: TGTGCCAGCAGCTCCCACGGCAACAGGGACTATGGCTACACCTTC
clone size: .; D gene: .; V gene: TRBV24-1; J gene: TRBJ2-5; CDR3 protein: CATSDFGPRETQYF; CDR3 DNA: TGTGCCACCAGTGATTTTGGCCCTAGAGAGACCCAGTACTTC
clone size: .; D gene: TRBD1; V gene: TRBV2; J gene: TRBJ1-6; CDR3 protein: CASSGDRGLNNSPLHF; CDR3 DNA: TGTGCCAGCAGTGGGGACAGGGGGCTTAATAATTCACCCCTCCACTTT
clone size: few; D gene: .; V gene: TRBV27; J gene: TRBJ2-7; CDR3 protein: CASSPLSGTGTYEQYF; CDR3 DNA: TGTGCCAGCAGTCCCCTTAGCGGGACAGGGACTTACGAGCAGTACTTC
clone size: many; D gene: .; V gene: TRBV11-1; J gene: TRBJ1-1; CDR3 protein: CASSYGQNTEAFF; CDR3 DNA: TGTGCCAGCAGCTACGGCCAGAACACTGAAGCTTTCTTT
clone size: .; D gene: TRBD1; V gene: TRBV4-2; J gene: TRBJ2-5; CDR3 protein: CASSPGQEGETQYF; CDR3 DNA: TGTGCCAGCAGCCCGGGACAGGAGGGAGAGACCCAGTACTTC
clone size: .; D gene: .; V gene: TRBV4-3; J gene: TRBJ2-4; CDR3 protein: CASSQDILALAKNIQYF; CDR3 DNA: TGCGCCAGCAGCCAAGATATCCTAGCCCTAGCCAAAAACATTCAGTACTTC
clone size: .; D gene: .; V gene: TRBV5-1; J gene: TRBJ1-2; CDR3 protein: CASSWAPSGQSDYTF; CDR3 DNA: TGCGCCAGCAGCTGGGCACCCTCGGGTCAAAGTGACTACACCTTC
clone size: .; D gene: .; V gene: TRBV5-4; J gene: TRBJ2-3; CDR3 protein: CASRMGGTDTQYF; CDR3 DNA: TGTGCCAGCAGAATGGGAGGCACAGATACGCAGTATTTT
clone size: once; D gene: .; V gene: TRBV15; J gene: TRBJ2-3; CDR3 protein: CATSRVRRDTQYF; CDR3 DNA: TGTGCCACCAGCAGAGTACGTCGGGATACGCAGTATTTT
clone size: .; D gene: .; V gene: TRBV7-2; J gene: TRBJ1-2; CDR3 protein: CASSTVRSGANYGYTF; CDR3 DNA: TGTGCCAGCAGCACGGTTCGATCTGGGGCTAACTATGGCTACACCTTC